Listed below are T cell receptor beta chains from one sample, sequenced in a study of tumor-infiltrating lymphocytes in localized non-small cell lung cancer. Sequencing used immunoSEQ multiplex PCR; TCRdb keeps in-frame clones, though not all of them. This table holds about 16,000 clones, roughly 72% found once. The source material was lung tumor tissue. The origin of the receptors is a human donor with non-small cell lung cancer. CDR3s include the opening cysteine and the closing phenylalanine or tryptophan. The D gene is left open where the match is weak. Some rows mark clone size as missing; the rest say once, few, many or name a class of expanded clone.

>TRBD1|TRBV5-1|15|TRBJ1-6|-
TGCGCCAGCAGCCCGTGGGACAGGGAAAATTCACCCCTCCACTTT
CASSPWDRENSPLHF
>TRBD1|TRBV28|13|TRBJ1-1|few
TGTGCCAGCATCACACAGGGGCACACTGAAGCTTTCTTT
CASITQGHTEAFF
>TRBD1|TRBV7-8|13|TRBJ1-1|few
TGTGCCAGCGATAGACAGGGGAACACTGAAGCTTTCTTT
CASDRQGNTEAFF
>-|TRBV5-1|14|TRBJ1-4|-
TGCGCCAGCAGCCCAGGGTCAACTAATGAAAAACTGTTTTTT
CASSPGSTNEKLFF
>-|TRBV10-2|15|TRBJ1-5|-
TGCGCCAGCAGTGAGAAGGCCCTACCCAATCAGCCCCAGCATTTT
CASSEKALPNQPQHF
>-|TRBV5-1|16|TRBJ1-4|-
TGCGCCAGCAGCTCGGGGGGCAGAGCAACTAATGAAAAACTGTTTTTT
CASSSGGRATNEKLFF
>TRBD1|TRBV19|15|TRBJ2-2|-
TGTGCCAGTAGTAGCAAGGACAGGTTCACCGGGGAGCTGTTTTTT
CASSSKDRFTGELFF
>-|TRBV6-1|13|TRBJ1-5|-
TGTGCCAGCAGTGAGCGCCCAAATCAGCCCCAGCATTTT
CASSERPNQPQHF
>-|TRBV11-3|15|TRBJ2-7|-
TGTGCCAGCAGCTTAGGGGCCGGGAGCTCCTACGAGCAGTACTTC
CASSLGAGSSYEQYF
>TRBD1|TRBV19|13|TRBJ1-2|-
TGTGCCAGTAGTCTACAGGGGACCTATGGCTACACCTTC
CASSLQGTYGYTF
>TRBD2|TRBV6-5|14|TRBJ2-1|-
TGTGCCAGCAGGACTAGCGGGAGGAACGATGAGCAGTTCTTC
CASRTSGRNDEQFF
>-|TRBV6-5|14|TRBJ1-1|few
TGTGCCAGCAGCTCTACGGGCACGAACACTGAAGCTTTCTTT
CASSSTGTNTEAFF
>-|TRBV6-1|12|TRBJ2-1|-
TGTGCCAGCAGCCGCTTCTTCAATGAGCAGTTCTTC
CASSRFFNEQFF
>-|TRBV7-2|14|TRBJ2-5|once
TGTGCCAGCAGCTTAGGCTTCGACCAAGAGACCCAGTACTTC
CASSLGFDQETQYF
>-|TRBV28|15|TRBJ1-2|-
TGTGCCAGCAGCCTTCGAAGGGGCGGAGGCTATGGCTACACCTTC
CASSLRRGGGYGYTF
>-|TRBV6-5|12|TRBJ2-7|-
TGTGCCAGCAGCCCCAACCCCTACGAGCAGTACTTC
CASSPNPYEQYF
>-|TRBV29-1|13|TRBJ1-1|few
TGCAGCGTAGCGTGGGGGATTCAAGCTGAAGCTTTCTTT
CSVAWGIQAEAFF
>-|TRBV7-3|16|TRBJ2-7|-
TGTGCCAGCAGCTTAAGTGCCGCCGGCACAGGCAAAGAGCAGTACTTC
CASSLSAAGTGKEQYF
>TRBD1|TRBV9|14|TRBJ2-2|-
TGTGCCAGCGCTACAGGGGGTCACACCGGGGAGCTGTTTTTT
CASATGGHTGELFF
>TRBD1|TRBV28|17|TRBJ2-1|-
TGTGCCAGCAGTTTACCCATAGGAGGGACAGGGGGCGCGAAGCAGTTCTTC
CASSLPIGGTGGAKQFF
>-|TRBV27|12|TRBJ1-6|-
TGTGCCAGCAAGGGTGCTAATTCACCCCTCCACTTT
CASKGANSPLHF
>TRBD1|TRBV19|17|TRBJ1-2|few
TGTGCCAGTAGTCCATCACCGGACAGGGGGACTTACTATGGCTACACCTTC
CASSPSPDRGTYYGYTF
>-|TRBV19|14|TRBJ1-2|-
TGTGCCAGTGCTTCTCTAGGGGGAGGCTATGGCTACACCTTC
CASASLGGGYGYTF
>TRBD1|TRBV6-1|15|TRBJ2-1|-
TGTGCCAGCAGGACCGGGACAGTCTCCTACAATGAGCAGTTCTTC
CASRTGTVSYNEQFF
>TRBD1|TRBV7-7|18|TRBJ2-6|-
TGTGCTAGCAGCTTACCGGGACAGGGTGTACCTGGGGCCAACGTCCTGACTTTC
CASSLPGQGVPGANVLTF
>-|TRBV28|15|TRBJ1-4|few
TGTGCCAGCAGTCCCCGGGGCAGGGTTAATGAAAAACTGTTTTTT
CASSPRGRVNEKLFF
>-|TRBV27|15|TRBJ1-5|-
TGTGCCAGCAGTTTATCTCGGTGGAGCAATCAGCCCCAGCATTTT
CASSLSRWSNQPQHF
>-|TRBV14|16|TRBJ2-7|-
TGTGCCAGCAGCCGCGACAGCAGTCAACTATCCTACGAGCAGTACTTC
CASSRDSSQLSYEQYF
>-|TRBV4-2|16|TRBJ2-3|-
TGTGCCAGCAGCCGTAATAGCGCTAGAATGGCGGATACGCAGTATTTT
CASSRNSARMADTQYF
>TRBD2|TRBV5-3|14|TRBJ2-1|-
TGTGCCAGAAGCTTAATAGCGGGAAAGAATGAGCAGTTCTTC
CARSLIAGKNEQFF
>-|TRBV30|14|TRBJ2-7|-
TGTGCCTGGAGTTTGGCAGGGAGCCGAGGCGAGCAGTACTTC
CAWSLAGSRGEQYF
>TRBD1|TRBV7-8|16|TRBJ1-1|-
TGTGCCAGCAGCTTAGAGAGGGGGCGGAGGAACACTGAAGCTTTCTTT
CASSLERGRRNTEAFF
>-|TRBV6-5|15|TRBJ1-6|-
TGTGCCAGCAGTTACTCTTCCCCTAGGGGGTCACCCCTCCACTTT
CASSYSSPRGSPLHF
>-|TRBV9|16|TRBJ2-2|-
TGTGCCAGCAGCGTCTGGGACCACAGTAATCAAGGGGAGCTGTTTTTT
CASSVWDHSNQGELFF
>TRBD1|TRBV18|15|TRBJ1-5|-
TGTGCCAGCTCAGATAGACAGGGGAAGAATCAGCCCCAGCATTTT
CASSDRQGKNQPQHF
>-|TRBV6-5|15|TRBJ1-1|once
TGTGCCAGCAGTTACTCGTGGACAATAGGGACTGAAGCTTTCTTT
CASSYSWTIGTEAFF
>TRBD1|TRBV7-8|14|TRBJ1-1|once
TGTGCCAGCAGTCCAGGGGGCACGGGCACTGAAGCTTTCTTT
CASSPGGTGTEAFF
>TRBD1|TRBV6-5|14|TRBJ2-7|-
TGTGCCAGCAGATCCGACAGGGGCTCCTACGAGCAGTACTTC
CASRSDRGSYEQYF
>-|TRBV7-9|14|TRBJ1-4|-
TGTGCCAGCAGCTGGCGGGGGACTAATGAAAAACTGTTTTTT
CASSWRGTNEKLFF
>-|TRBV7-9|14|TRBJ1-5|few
TGTGCCAGCAGCCCCGAGGGCGGCCATCAGCCCCAGCATTTT
CASSPEGGHQPQHF
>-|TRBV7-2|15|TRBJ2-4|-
TGTGCCAGCGCAGCGGTTGGGGTAGCCAAAAACATTCAGTACTTC
CASAAVGVAKNIQYF
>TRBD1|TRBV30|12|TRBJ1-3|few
TGTGCCTGGAGTGGACAGGGAGACACCATATATTTT
CAWSGQGDTIYF
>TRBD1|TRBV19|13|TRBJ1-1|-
TGTGCCAGTAGACCACAGGGGGGGACTGAAGCTTTCTTT
CASRPQGGTEAFF
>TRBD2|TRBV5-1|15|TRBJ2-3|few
TGCGCCAGCAGACGGGGGGAAGTGAGCACAGATACGCAGTATTTT
CASRRGEVSTDTQYF
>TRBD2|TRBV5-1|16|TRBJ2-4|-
TGCGCCAGCAGCTTGGGCGGGGGGTCAGCCAAAAACATTCAGTACTTC
CASSLGGGSAKNIQYF
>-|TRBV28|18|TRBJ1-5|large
TGTGCCAGCAGTTTAAAGGCCCCCGCGCCGCGGTGGAATCAGCCCCAGCATTTT
CASSLKAPAPRWNQPQHF
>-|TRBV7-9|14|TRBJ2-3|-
TGTGCCAGCGGACAACAGGGAGGCACAGATACGCAGTATTTT
CASGQQGGTDTQYF
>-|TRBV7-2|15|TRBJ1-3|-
TGTGCCAGCAGCTTAGCGCAGGTCTCTGGAAACACCATATATTTT
CASSLAQVSGNTIYF
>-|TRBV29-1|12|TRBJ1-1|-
TGCAGCGTTGACATAACCAACACTGAAGCTTTCTTT
CSVDITNTEAFF
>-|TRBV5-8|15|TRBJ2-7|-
TGTGCCAGCAGCCGAGGACTCAGGGAGAACCACGAGCAGTACTTC
CASSRGLRENHEQYF
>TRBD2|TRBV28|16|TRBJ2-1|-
TGTGCCAGCAGTATGCCCGGGACTAGGGTCGCCAATGAGCAGTTCTTC
CASSMPGTRVANEQFF
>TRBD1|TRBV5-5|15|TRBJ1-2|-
TGTGCCAGCAGCCCCCCTTTGGACAGGAACTATGGCTACACCTTC
CASSPPLDRNYGYTF
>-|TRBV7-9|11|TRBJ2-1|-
TGTGCCAGCAGCCAGGACTGGGAGCAGTTCTTC
CASSQDWEQFF
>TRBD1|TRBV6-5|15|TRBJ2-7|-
TGTGCCAGCAGTTACTCAGGGGGCATAAGCTACGAGCAGTACTTC
CASSYSGGISYEQYF
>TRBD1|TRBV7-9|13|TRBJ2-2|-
TGTGCCAGCAGCTGGGGACAGGGCCGGGAGCTGTTTTTT
CASSWGQGRELFF